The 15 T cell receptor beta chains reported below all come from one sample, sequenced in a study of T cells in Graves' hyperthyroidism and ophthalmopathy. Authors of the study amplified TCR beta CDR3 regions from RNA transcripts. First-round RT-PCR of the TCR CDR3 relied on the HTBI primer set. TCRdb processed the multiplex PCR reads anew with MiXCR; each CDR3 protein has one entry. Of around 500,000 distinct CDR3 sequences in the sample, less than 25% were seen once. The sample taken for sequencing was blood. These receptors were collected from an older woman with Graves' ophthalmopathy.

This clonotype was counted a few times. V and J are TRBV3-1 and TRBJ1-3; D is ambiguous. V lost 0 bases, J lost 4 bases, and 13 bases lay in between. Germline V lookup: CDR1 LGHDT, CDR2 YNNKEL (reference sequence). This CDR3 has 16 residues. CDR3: CASSQERIWAGNTIYF. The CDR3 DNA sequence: TGTGCCAGCAGCCAAGAAAGGATCTGGGCCGGAAACACCATATATTTT.

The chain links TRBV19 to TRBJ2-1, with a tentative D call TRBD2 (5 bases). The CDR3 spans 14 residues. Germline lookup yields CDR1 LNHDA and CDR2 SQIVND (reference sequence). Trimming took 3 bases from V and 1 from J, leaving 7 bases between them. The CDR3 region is CASSIGESYNEQFF. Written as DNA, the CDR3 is TGTGCCAGTAGTATTGGGGAGTCCTACAATGAGCAGTTCTTC.

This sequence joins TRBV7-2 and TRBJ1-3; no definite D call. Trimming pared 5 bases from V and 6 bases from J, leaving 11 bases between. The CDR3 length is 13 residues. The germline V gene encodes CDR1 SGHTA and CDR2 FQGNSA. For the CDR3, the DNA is TGTGCCAGCAGCCCCGGTGCAGAAAACACCATATATTTT. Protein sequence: CASSPGAENTIYF.

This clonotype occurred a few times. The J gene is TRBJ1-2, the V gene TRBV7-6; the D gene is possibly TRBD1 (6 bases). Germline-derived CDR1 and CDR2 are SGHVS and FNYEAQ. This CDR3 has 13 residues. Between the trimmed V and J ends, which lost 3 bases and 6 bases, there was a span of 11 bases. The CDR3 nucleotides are TGTGCCAGCAGCTTTCCAGGGGCCAATGGCTACACCTTC. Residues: CASSFPGANGYTF.

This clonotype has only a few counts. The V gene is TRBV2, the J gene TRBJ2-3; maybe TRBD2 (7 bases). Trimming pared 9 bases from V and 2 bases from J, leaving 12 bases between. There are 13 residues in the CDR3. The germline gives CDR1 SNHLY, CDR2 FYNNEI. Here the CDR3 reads CASTGRATDTQYF. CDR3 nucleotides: TGTGCCAGTACAGGGAGGGCCACAGATACGCAGTATTTT.

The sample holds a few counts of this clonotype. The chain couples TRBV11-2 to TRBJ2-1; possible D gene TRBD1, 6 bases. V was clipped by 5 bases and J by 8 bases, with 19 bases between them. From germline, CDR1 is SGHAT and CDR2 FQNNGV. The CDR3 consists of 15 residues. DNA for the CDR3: TGTGCCAGCAGCGTTACTGGATCAGGGGACGATGAGCAGTTCTTC. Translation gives CASSVTGSGDDEQFF.

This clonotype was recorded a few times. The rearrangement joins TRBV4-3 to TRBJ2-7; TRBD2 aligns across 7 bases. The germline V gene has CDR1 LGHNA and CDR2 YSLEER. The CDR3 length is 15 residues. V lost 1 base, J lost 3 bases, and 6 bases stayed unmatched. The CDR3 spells CASSQATGGIYEQYF. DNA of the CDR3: TGCGCCAGCAGCCAAGCGACGGGAGGAATCTACGAGCAGTACTTC.

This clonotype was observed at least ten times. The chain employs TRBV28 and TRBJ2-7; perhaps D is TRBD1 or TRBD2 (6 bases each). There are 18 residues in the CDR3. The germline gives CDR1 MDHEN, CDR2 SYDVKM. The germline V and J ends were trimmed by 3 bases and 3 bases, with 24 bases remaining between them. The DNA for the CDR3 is TGTGCCAGCAGTTTTGTACAGGGAGGAATTCGGGCATTCTACGAGCAGTACTTC. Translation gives CASSFVQGGIRAFYEQYF.

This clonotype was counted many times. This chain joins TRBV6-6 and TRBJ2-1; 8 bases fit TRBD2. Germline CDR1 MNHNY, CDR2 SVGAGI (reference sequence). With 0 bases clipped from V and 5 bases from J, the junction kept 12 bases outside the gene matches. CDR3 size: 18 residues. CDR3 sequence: CASSYSGGGVGGNNEQFF. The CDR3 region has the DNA TGTGCCAGCAGTTACTCCGGGGGGGGGGTGGGGGGAAACAATGAGCAGTTCTTC.

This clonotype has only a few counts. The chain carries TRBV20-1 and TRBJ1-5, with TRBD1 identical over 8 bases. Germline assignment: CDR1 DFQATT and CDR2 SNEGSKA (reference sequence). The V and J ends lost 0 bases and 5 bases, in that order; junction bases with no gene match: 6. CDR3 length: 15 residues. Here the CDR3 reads CSARDRGTGYQPQHF. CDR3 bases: TGCAGTGCTAGAGATAGGGGGACAGGTTATCAGCCCCAGCATTTT.

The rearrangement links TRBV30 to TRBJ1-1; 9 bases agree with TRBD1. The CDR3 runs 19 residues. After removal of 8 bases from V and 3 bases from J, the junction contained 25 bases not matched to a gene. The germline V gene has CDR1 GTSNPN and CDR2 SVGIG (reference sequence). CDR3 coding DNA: TGTGCCCGAAAGTTATTCCGGGACAGGGCACTGTTTGGGGACACTGAAGCTTTCTTT. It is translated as CARKLFRDRALFGDTEAFF.

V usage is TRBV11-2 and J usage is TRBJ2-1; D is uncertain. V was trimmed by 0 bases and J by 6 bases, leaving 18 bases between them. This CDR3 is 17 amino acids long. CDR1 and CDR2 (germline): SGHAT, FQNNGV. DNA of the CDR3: TGTGCCAGCAGCTTAGATCGGCCGACTCGGATAGGCAATGAGCAGTTCTTC. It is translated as CASSLDRPTRIGNEQFF.

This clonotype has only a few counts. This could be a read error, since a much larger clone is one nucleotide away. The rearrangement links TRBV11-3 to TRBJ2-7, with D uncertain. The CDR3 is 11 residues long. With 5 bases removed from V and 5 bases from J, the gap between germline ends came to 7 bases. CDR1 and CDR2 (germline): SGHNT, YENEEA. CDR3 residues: CASSQNHEQYF. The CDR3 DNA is TGTGCCAGCAGCCAGAACCACGAGCAGTACTTC. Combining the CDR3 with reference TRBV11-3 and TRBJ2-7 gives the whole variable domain EAGVVQSPRYKIIEKKQPVAFWCNPISGHNTLYWYLQNLGQGPELLIRYENEEAVDDSQLPKDRFSAERLKGVDSTLKIQPAELGDSAVYLCASSQNHEQYFGPGTRLTVT.

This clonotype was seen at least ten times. In DNA, the CDR3 is TGTGCCAGCTCACCAGGCCAGGTCTTTGGTCGGGAGCAGTACTTC. Its translation is CASSPGQVFGREQYF. J is TRBJ2-7 and V is TRBV18; no clear D. This CDR3 is 15 amino acids long. Germline lookup yields CDR1 KGHSH and CDR2 LQKENI. Trimming removed 2 bases at V and 7 bases at J, with 18 bases between.

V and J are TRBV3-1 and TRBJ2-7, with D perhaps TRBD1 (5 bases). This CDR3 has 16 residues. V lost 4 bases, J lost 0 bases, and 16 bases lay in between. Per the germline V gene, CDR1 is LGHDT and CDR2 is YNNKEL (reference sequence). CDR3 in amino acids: CASSPQGGTGSYEQYF. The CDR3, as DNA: TGTGCCAGCAGCCCCCAGGGCGGTACGGGCTCCTACGAGCAGTACTTC.